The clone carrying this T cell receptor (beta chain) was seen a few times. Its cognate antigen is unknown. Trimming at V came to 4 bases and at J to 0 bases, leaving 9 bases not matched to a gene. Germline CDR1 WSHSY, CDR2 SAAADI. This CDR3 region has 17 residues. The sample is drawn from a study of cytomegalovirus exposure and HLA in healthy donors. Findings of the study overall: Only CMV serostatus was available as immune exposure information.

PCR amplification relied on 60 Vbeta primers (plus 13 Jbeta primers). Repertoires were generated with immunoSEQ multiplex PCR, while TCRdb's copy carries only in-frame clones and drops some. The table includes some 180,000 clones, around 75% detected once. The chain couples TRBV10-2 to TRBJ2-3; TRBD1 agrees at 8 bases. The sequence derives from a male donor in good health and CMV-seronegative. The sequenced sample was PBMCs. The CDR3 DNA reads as TGCGCCAGCAGTGCCGCCCGATGGACAGGGAGCACAGATACGCAGTATTTT. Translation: CASSAARWTGSTDTQYF.